This TCR beta chain was identified in a study of T cell responses to AZD1222 COVID-19 vaccine. Libraries were prepared by immunoSEQ multiplex PCR; TCRdb keeps only in-frame clonotypes and omits some of them. The sample includes about 150,000 clones, about 87% of them seen just once. Study results and caveats: Clonal diversity was possibly underestimated; the donors were predominantly white British and more often female. After two AZD1222 doses, spike-specific TCR breadth and depth rose versus day 0. Per reports, nearly half of all spike-specific TCRs target regions that are unmutated in variants.

Unmatched junction bases numbered 4, after V lost 5 bases and J lost 4 bases. The CDR3 has 16 amino acids. CDR1 and CDR2 (germline): SGHVS, FQNEAQ. With regard to this clone: What it binds is not known.

This chain joins TRBV7-8 and TRBJ2-2; 13 bases are a match to TRBD2. The TCR comes from an adult in good health. Sequenced here: peripheral blood, sampled on day 0 of AZD1222 vaccination. CDR3 sequence reads: CASSALAGGITGELFF. The CDR3 DNA sequence: TGTGCCAGCAGCGCACTAGCGGGGGGGATCACCGGGGAGCTGTTTTTT.